The 20 T cell receptor beta chains reported below all come from one sample, sequenced in a study of T cells in Graves' hyperthyroidism and ophthalmopathy. It was RNA transcripts that yielded the amplified TCR beta CDR3 regions. HTBI primers were used for first-round RT-PCR of the TCR CDR3. A single record per CDR3 protein comes from TCRdb applying MiXCR to the multiplex PCR reads. The sample has fewer than 650,000 distinct CDR3 sequences; more than 11% are singletons. Material: blood. Receptors originate from a woman in her twenties or thirties with Graves' hyperthyroidism that later progressed to Graves' ophthalmopathy.

This clonotype was observed at least ten times. The chain has TRBV29-1 and TRBJ1-3; D is undetermined. The V end lost 3 bases, the J end lost 4 bases, and 13 bases lay between the germline ends. Per germline, CDR1 SQVTM and CDR2 ANQGSEA. The CDR3 extends over 14 amino acids. The CDR3 region has the DNA TGCAGCGTTGAGTTCAACTCGCAGGGAAACACCATATATTTT. Translated, it gives CSVEFNSQGNTIYF.

This clonotype has a handful of counts. Germline and junction disagree at one end, which may indicate a read error. This chain joins TRBV28 and TRBJ2-7; 10 bases line up with TRBD2. The CDR3 contains 14 residues. Germline V gene data show CDR1 as MDHEN and CDR2 as SYDVKM. The CDR3: CASNPSGSGYEQCF. In DNA form, the CDR3 reads TGTGCCAGCAACCCTAGCGGGAGTGGCTACGAGCAGTGCTTC.

V usage is TRBV19 and J usage is TRBJ2-5; 10 bases line up with TRBD2. The germline CDR1 and CDR2 sequences are LNHDA and SQIVND (reference sequence). This CDR3 region has 17 residues. J gave up 4 bases and V 6 bases, and 14 bases lay outside the gene matches. CDR3 sequence reads: CASSRNPGLAPAETQYF. In nucleotides, the CDR3 is TGTGCCAGTAGCAGAAACCCGGGACTAGCGCCCGCAGAGACCCAGTACTTC. Full variable domain (rest looked up from reference TRBV19 and TRBJ2-5): DGGITQSPKYLFRKEGQNVTLSCEQNLNHDAMYWYRQDPGQGLRLIYYSQIVNDFQKGDIAEGYSVSREKKESFPLTVTSAQKNPTAFYLCASSRNPGLAPAETQYFGPGTRLLVL.

This chain links TRBV29-1 with TRBJ1-1; 9 bases are a match to TRBD1. CDR3 length equals 12 residues. V gave up 6 bases and J gave up 12 bases; unmatched junction bases: 11. Germline loops: CDR1 SQVTM, CDR2 ANQGSEA. The CDR3 is CSVETGGIDTFF. The CDR3 DNA follows: TGCAGCGTCGAGACAGGGGGGATTGATACTTTCTTT. Full variable domain (rest looked up from reference TRBV29-1 and TRBJ1-1): SAVISQKPSRDICQRGTSLTIQCQVDSQVTMMFWYRQQPGQSLTLIATANQGSEATYESGFVIDKFPISRPNLTFSTLTVSNMSPEDSSIYLCSVETGGIDTFFGQGTRLTVV.

This clonotype has ten or more counts. V usage is TRBV9 and J usage is TRBJ2-7, with unresolved D. The V end lost 2 bases, the J end lost 4 bases, and 19 bases lay between the germline ends. This CDR3 contains 16 residues. Looked up from germline, CDR1 is SGDLS and CDR2 is YYNGEE. The CDR3, as DNA: TGTGCCAGCAGCGTGAGTCTCTCCAGTCCCCCGTACGAGCAGTACTTC. It is translated as CASSVSLSSPPYEQYF.

This clonotype was recorded many times. The rearrangement joins TRBV20-1 to TRBJ2-1; 10 bases fit TRBD2. From germline, CDR1 is DFQATT and CDR2 SNEGSKA (reference sequence). Germline trimming cut 6 bases from V and 1 base from J; bases unmatched to any gene: 9. The CDR3 has 16 amino acids. The CDR3: CSALSSGSLSYNEQFF. CDR3 in DNA: TGCAGTGCATTATCTAGCGGGAGTTTGTCCTACAATGAGCAGTTCTTC.

In this sample, this clonotype turned up many times. The rearrangement uses TRBV7-8 and TRBJ1-2, with unresolved D. V lost 8 bases, J lost 8 bases, and 9 bases lay in between. The germline CDR1 and CDR2 sequences are SGHVS and FQNEAQ. This CDR3 contains 10 residues. CDR3 sequence: CASFVSGYTF. The DNA for the CDR3 is TGTGCCAGCTTTGTAAGCGGCTACACCTTC.

Comment on this clonotype: A much larger clone lies one base from this, so it may be a read error. V gene TRBV27 combines with J gene TRBJ1-5, with a possible D match to TRBD1 (5 bases). With 6 bases removed from V and 0 bases from J, the gap between germline ends came to 15 bases. This CDR3 contains 16 residues. Looked up from germline, CDR1 is MNHEY and CDR2 is SMNVEV (reference sequence). CDR3 coding DNA: TGTGCCAGCAGCCTATGGGGGGAAGGTAGCAATCAGCCCCAGCATTTT. This codes for CASSLWGEGSNQPQHF.

The table lists this clonotype with a few counts. This chain links TRBV3-1 with TRBJ2-1; the D gene could be TRBD1 or TRBD2 (5 bases each). The CDR3 spans 15 residues. Trimming shortened V by 1 base and J by 4 bases, and 11 bases separated the two germline ends. Germline CDR1 and CDR2: LGHDT and YNNKEL (reference sequence). DNA of the CDR3: TGTGCCAGCAGCCAAGCTGGGACGGTATACAATGAGCAGTTCTTC. Protein: CASSQAGTVYNEQFF.

The DNA of the CDR3 is TGTGCCAGCGTTCGGACAGGGCCCAACGAAAAACTGTTTTTT. This codes for CASVRTGPNEKLFF. V gene TRBV2 combines with J gene TRBJ1-4; the match to TRBD1 covers 8 bases. Trimming took 8 bases from V and 8 from J; bases not matched to a gene: 10. Looked up from germline, CDR1 is SNHLY and CDR2 is FYNNEI. This CDR3 spans 14 amino acids.

The table lists this clonotype with many counts. V is TRBV24-1 and J is TRBJ2-1; D is undetermined. Between the trimmed V and J ends, which lost 1 base and 0 bases, there was a span of 6 bases. This CDR3 has 15 residues. Looked up from germline, CDR1 is KGHDR and CDR2 is SFDVKD. For the CDR3, the DNA is TGTGCCACCAGTGATTTAGGCGGCTCCTACAATGAGCAGTTCTTC. Translated, it gives CATSDLGGSYNEQFF.

This clonotype was seen a few times. The CDR3 protein is CASSRTLGSDEKLFF. CDR3 in DNA: TGTGCCAGCAGCCGAACATTGGGTTCTGATGAAAAACTGTTTTTT. The J gene is TRBJ1-4, the V gene TRBV3-1; D is undetermined. Germline loops: CDR1 LGHDT, CDR2 YNNKEL (reference sequence). V shed 4 bases and J shed 6 bases, with 15 bases lying between them. This CDR3 has 15 residues.

Only a few counts were recorded for this clonotype. The DNA of the CDR3 is TGTGCCAGCAGCCGGGACCCCGGGCAGCAGCCCCAGCATTTT. Its translation is CASSRDPGQQPQHF. The gene calls are TRBV3-1 and TRBJ1-5, with a weak D call TRBD1 (5 bases). The CDR3 length is 14 residues. V lost 4 bases and J 7 bases, leaving 14 bases between the germline ends. Germline lookup yields CDR1 LGHDT and CDR2 YNNKEL (reference sequence).

Concerning this clonotype: A read error may be the cause here, since a much bigger clone is one base away. The rearrangement joins TRBV4-1 to TRBJ1-2; no reliable D call. The CDR3 covers 13 residues. Looked up from germline, CDR1 is MGHRA and CDR2 is YSYEKL. V lost 1 base and J 8 bases, leaving 11 bases between the germline ends. The CDR3 coding sequence is TGCGCCAGCAGCCAAGCCCCGGTCGCAGGCTACACCTTC. It is translated as CASSQAPVAGYTF.

This clonotype was counted at least ten times. This chain uses TRBV6-1 with TRBJ1-5; D is unclear. The V gene lost 7 bases and the J gene lost 5 bases, with 3 bases spanning the gap. The CDR3 is made up of 10 amino acids. Per the germline V gene, CDR1 is MNHNS and CDR2 is SASEGT. The CDR3 DNA follows: TGTGCCAGCAATCATCAGCCCCAGCATTTT. The encoded protein is CASNHQPQHF.

This clonotype was detected ten times or more. CDR3 DNA sequence: TGTGCCAGCAGTTTATTAGCCAGAAAGATAGATGAGCAGTTCTTC. Protein product: CASSLLARKIDEQFF. V and J are TRBV12-3 or TRBV12-4 and TRBJ2-1; no reliable D call. The CDR3 has 15 residues. V was shortened by 2 bases and J by 8 bases, with 16 bases between the two germline ends.

This clonotype was observed a few times. The chain employs TRBV10-1 and TRBJ2-2; D unresolved. Trimming stripped 3 bases from V and 4 bases from J, with 21 bases between. There are 18 residues in the CDR3. Germline CDR1 reads WNHNN; CDR2 reads SYGVQD (reference sequence). CDR3 in amino acids: CASSEKLGPYTGTGELFF. As DNA, the CDR3 is TGCGCCAGCAGTGAAAAATTGGGTCCTTACACCGGCACCGGGGAGCTGTTTTTT.

At least ten counts were recorded for this clonotype. This chain uses TRBV19 with TRBJ1-6; D unclear. This CDR3 is built from 13 residues. Per the germline V gene, CDR1 is LNHDA and CDR2 is SQIVND (reference sequence). Between the trimmed V and J ends, which lost 4 bases and 5 bases, there was a span of 6 bases. DNA of the CDR3: TGTGCCAGTAGTAACCTGAATAATTCACCCCTCCACTTT. As protein: CASSNLNNSPLHF. Looking up the rest from reference TRBV19 and TRBJ1-6 gives the full variable domain: DGGITQSPKYLFRKEGQNVTLSCEQNLNHDAMYWYRQDPGQGLRLIYYSQIVNDFQKGDIAEGYSVSREKKESFPLTVTSAQKNPTAFYLCASSNLNNSPLHFGNGTRLTVT.

This clonotype was recorded many times. This chain uses TRBV5-4 with TRBJ1-2; no clear D. The germline V and J ends were trimmed by 2 bases and 0 bases, with 11 bases remaining between them. The CDR3 spans 15 residues. Germline V lookup: CDR1 SGHNT, CDR2 YYREEE (reference sequence). CDR3 sequence: CASSLQGIPNYGYTF. DNA for the CDR3: TGTGCCAGCAGCTTACAAGGGATACCTAACTATGGCTACACCTTC. Looking up the rest from reference TRBV5-4 and TRBJ1-2 gives the full variable domain: ETGVTQSPTHLIKTRGQQVTLRCSSQSGHNTVSWYQQALGQGPQFIFQYYREEENGRGNFPPRFSGLQFPNYSSELNVNALELDDSALYLCASSLQGIPNYGYTFGSGTRLTVV.

This clonotype was seen repeatedly, ten times or more. The chain combines TRBV20-1 with TRBJ2-7; 7 nucleotides align to TRBD1. Looked up from germline, CDR1 is DFQATT and CDR2 is SNEGSKA (reference sequence). With 8 bases clipped from V and 0 bases from J, the junction kept 7 bases outside the gene matches. This CDR3 has 13 residues. The CDR3 coding sequence is TGCAGTTCACGAAGGGGGCCCTCCTACGAGCAGTACTTC. Translation gives CSSRRGPSYEQYF.